The sequence of this T cell receptor (beta chain) was determined in a study of shared clonotypes between healthy human individuals. Study-level findings and limits: What rarefaction showed was incomplete sorted-subset sequencing despite large depth.

The method was immunoSEQ multiplex PCR; TCRdb's version includes in-frame clones alone and lacks a portion of them. The repertoire consists of a few million clones, with less than 95% occurring once and the leading ten covering about 0.41%. Of note for this clone: Its antigen remains unidentified.

Germline assignment: CDR1 SGHRS and CDR2 YFSETQ. Trimming removed 4 bases at V and 4 bases at J, with 12 bases between. The CDR3 length is 14 residues. The rearrangement links TRBV5-1 to TRBJ2-1, with D unclear. The sequenced sample was naive CD4+ T cells from PBMCs. Indicated subset: CD45RA+ positively selected. The receptor comes from a man aged 18 to 30 in good health. Some clones in this sample may be carry-over from other donors' samples. Here the CDR3 reads CASSPNWKYNEQFF. The CDR3 nucleotides read TGCGCCAGCAGCCCGAATTGGAAATACAATGAGCAGTTCTTC.